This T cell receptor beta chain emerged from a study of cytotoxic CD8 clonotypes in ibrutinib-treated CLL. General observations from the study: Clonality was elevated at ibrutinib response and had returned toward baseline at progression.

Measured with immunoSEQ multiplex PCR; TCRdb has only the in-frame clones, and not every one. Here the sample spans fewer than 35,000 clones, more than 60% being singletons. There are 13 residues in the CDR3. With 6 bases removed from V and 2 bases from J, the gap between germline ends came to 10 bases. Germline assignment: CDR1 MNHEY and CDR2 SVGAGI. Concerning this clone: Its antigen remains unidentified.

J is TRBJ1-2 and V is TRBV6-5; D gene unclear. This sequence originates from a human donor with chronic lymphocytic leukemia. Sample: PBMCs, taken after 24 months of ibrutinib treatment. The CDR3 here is CASSLTRNYGYTF. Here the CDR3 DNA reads TGTGCCAGCAGCTTAACTCGGAACTATGGCTACACCTTC.